This entry features one TCR beta chain sequence. It lacks a known antigen. It has no much larger one-base neighbor in the sample; base qualities were not kept. In Seattle, one collaborating source enrolled patients while the infection was active and tracked those patients longitudinally over the course of disease. Collaborating institutions collected whole blood in K2EDTA tubes following their own protocols. Collaborator samples were shipped for TCRbeta analysis as frozen whole blood, isolated PBMCs, or DNA extracted from either sample type. These data originate in a study of blood T cell repertoires in COVID-19 (dated by TCRdb to 2018 to 2020). In the study overall: Collaborator samples came from the United States, Italy and Spain and covered acute and convalescent phases of COVID-19. A de-identified subject ID, COVID-19 status, age in years and sex were almost always included in the sample metadata. Samples were obtained from the ongoing ImmuneRACE study (first 160 participants) and from 1,254 subjects provided by 6 global collaborators. The dataset comprised deeply sampled blood TCRbeta repertoires from subjects exposed to, actively infected with, or recovered from COVID-19. Where available, HLA class I and class II types were taken from metadata supplied by the sample provider and were not determined by assay-based typing. The repertoires were released in a freely available public database intended as a resource for research on the immune response to SARS-CoV-2. The prospective study material was composed of cDNA or gDNA derived from T cells, B-cell-depleted T cells, or PBMCs. Results the study describes overall, beyond this receptor: The amount of clinical and demographic metadata varied by source and participant and was provided uncurated.

CDR1 and CDR2 are read off the germline V gene as SGHTA and FQGNSA. A distance of 14 bases separates the germline ends of V and J, which lose 5 bases and 7 bases respectively. The CDR3, from cysteine to phenylalanine, totals 13 residues. The entry retains the CDR3 DNA only, 39 bases that are in frame from base 1. The immunoSEQ Assay, a bias-controlled multiplex PCR, was used to amplify TCRbeta CDR3 regions from genomic DNA. Regarding the original processing steps: The number of nucleated cells in each sample was estimated from the amplification of reference gene primers within the assay. To quantify the absolute abundance of each unique TCRbeta CDR3 rearrangement, sequence reads were collapsed and filtered. For each sample, productive Simpson clonality was calculated as the square root of Simpson's diversity index over productive rearrangements. In TCRdb, the immuneACCESS table is reduced to in-frame sequences with V and J assigned. These tables do not hold every clone; where another copy was compared, an unresolved V gene accounts for under half, and the others remain unexplained. Clone size and V and J calls were adopted from that table, with D and trimming inferred from the DNA. The sample contains 300,000 to 450,000 clones, more than 80% of them found a single time. The top ten clonotypes cover less than 3.5% of the sample.

The specimen was peripheral blood. The TCR was taken from a woman in her twenties or thirties with COVID-19, enrolled during active disease. This receptor chain uses TRBV7-2 and TRBJ1-1; a confident D gene designation cannot be given. The CDR3 has the sequence CASSPRLAGEAFF. The DNA sequence follows: TGTGCCAGCAGCCCCCGTCTGGCGGGTGAAGCTTTCTTT. Full variable domain (CDR3 extended with the reference TRBV7-2 and TRBJ1-1 proteins): GAGVSQSPSNKVTEKGKDVELRCDPISGHTALYWYRQSLGQGLEFLIYFQGNSAPDKSGLPSDRFSAERTGGSVSTLTIQRTQQEDSAVYLCASSPRLAGEAFFGQGTRLTVV.